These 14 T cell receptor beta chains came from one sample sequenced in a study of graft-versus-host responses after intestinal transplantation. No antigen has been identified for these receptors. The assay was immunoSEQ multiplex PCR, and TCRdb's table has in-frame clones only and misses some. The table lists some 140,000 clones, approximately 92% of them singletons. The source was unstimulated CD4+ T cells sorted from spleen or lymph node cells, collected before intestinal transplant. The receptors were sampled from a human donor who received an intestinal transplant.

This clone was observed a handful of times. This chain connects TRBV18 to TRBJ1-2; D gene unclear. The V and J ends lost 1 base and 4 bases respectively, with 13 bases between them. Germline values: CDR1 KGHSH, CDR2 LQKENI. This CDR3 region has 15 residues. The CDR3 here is CASSPRREPPYGYTF. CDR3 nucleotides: TGTGCCAGCTCACCACGTCGGGAGCCACCCTATGGCTACACCTTC.

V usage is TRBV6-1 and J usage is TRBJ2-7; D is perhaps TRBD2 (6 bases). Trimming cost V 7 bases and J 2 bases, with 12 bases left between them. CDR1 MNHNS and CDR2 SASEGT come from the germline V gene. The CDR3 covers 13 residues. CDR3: CASTQRGAYEQYF. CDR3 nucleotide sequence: TGTGCCAGCACCCAGCGCGGGGCCTACGAGCAGTACTTC.

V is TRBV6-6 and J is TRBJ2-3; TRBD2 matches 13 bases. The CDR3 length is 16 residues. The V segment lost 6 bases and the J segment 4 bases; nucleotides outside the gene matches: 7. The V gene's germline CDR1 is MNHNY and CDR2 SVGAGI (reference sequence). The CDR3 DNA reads TGTGCCAGCAGCCGGGGACTAGCGGGGTGGTCAGATACGCAGTATTTT. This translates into CASSRGLAGWSDTQYF.

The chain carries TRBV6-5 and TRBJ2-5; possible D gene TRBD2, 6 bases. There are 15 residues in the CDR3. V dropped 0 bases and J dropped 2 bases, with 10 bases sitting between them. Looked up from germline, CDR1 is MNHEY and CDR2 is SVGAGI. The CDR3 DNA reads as TGTGCCAGCAGTTACTCCGGGGCGGGGCAAGAGACCCAGTACTTC. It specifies CASSYSGAGQETQYF.

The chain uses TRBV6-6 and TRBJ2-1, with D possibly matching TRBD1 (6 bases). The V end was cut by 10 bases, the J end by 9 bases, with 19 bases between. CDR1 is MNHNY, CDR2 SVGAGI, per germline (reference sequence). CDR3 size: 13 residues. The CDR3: CATRGVGLREQFF. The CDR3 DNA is TGTGCCACCAGGGGAGTCGGCCTCCGTGAGCAGTTCTTC.

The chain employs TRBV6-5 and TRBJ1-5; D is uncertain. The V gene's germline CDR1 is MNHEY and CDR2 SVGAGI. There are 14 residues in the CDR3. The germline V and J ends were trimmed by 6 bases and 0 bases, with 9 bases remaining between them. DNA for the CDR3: TGTGCCAGCAGCCCTCTGGATAGCAATCAGCCCCAGCATTTT. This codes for CASSPLDSNQPQHF.

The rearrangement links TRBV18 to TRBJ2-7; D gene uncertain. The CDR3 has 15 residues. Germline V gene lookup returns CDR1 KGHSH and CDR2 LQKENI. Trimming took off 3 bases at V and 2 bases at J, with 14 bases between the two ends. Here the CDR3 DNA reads TGTGCCAGCTCACCGGGCAGCCAAGAAACCTACGAGCAGTACTTC. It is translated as CASSPGSQETYEQYF. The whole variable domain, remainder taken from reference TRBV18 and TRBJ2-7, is NAGVMQNPRHLVRRRGQEARLRCSPMKGHSHVYWYRQLPEEGLKFMVYLQKENIIDESGMPKERFSAEFPKEGPSILRIQQVVRGDSAAYFCASSPGSQETYEQYFGPGTRLTVT.

This chain's CDR3 is CASSVGGDPYNEQFF. The DNA for the CDR3 is TGTGCCAGCAGCGTAGGTGGAGACCCCTACAATGAGCAGTTCTTC. The V and J genes are TRBV9 and TRBJ2-1; no firm D call. The CDR3 is made up of 15 amino acids. V was pared by 0 bases and J by 2 bases, with 9 bases between. Germline values: CDR1 SGDLS, CDR2 YYNGEE.

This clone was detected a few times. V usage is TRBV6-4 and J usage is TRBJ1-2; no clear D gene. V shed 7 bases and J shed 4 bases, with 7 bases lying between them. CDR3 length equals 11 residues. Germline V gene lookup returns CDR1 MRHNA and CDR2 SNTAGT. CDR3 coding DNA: TGTGCCAGCAAGGAGTTCTATGGCTACACCTTC. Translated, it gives CASKEFYGYTF.

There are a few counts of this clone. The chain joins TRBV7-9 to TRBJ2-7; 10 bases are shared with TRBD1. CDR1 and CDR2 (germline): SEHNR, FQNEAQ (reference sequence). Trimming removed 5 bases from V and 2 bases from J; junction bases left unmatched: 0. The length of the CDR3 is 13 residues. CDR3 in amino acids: CASSGQGAYEQYF. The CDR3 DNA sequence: TGTGCCAGCAGCGGACAGGGGGCCTACGAGCAGTACTTC.

CDR3 sequence reads: CASGLVTGSGTDTQYF. The CDR3 region has the DNA TGTGCTAGTGGTTTGGTAACGGGGTCAGGCACAGATACGCAGTATTTT. The V call is TRBV12-5, the J call TRBJ2-3; TRBD2 might be the D (5 bases). Germline lookup yields CDR1 LGHNT and CDR2 FRNRAP. The CDR3 covers 16 residues. Trimming left V 0 bases short and J 1 base short, with 11 bases between. Full variable domain (outside the CDR3, taken from reference TRBV12-5 and TRBJ2-3): DARVTQTPRHKVTEMGQEVTMRCQPILGHNTVFWYRQTMMQGLELLAYFRNRAPLDDSGMPKDRFSAEMPDATLATLKIQPSEPRDSAVYFCASGLVTGSGTDTQYFGPGTRLTVL.

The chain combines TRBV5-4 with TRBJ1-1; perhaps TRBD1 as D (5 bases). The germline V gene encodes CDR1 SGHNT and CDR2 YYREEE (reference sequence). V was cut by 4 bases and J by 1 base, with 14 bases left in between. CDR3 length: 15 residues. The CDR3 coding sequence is TGTGCCAGCAGCGGCAGGTTGGGGACGAACACTGAAGCTTTCTTT. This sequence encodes CASSGRLGTNTEAFF.

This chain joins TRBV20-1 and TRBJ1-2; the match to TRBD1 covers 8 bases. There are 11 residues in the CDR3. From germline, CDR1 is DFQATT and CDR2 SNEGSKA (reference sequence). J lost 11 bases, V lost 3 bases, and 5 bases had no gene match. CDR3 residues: CSARDREVYTF. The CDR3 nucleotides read TGCAGTGCTAGGGACAGGGAGGTTTACACCTTC.

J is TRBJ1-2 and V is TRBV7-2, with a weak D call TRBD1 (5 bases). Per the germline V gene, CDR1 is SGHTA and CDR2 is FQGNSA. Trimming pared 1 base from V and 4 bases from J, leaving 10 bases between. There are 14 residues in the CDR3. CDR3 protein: CASSLEGLGYGYTF. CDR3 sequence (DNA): TGTGCCAGCAGCTTAGAGGGGCTTGGCTATGGCTACACCTTC.